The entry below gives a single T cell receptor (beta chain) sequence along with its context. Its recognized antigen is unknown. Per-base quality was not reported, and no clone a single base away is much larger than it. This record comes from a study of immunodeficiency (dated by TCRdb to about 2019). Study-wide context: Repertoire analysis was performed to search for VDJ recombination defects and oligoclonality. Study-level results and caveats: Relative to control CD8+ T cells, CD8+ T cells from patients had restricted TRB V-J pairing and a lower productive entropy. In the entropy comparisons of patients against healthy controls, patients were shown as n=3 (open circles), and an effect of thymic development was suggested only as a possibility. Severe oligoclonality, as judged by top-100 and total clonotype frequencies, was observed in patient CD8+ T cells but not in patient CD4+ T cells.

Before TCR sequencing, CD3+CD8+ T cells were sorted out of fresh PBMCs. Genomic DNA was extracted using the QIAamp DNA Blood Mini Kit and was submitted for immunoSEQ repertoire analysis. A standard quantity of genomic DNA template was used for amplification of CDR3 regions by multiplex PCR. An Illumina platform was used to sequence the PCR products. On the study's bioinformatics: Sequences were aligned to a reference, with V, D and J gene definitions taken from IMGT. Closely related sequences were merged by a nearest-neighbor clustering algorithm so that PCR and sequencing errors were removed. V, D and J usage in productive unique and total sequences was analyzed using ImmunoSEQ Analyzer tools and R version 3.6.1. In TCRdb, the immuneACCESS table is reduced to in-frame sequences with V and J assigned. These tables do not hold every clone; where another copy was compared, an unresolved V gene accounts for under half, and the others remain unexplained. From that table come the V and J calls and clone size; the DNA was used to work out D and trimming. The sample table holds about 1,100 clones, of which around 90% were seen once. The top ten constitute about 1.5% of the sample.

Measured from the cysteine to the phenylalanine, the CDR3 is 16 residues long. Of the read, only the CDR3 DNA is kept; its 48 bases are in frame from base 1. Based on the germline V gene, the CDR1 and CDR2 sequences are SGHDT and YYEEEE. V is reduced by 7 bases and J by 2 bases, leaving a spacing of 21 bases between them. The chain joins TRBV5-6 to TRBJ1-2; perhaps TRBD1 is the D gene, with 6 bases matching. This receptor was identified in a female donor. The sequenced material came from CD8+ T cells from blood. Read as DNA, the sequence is TGTGCCAGCGGGCAAGGGACGGGACACCCGAACTATGGCTACACCTTC. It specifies CASGQGTGHPNYGYTF.